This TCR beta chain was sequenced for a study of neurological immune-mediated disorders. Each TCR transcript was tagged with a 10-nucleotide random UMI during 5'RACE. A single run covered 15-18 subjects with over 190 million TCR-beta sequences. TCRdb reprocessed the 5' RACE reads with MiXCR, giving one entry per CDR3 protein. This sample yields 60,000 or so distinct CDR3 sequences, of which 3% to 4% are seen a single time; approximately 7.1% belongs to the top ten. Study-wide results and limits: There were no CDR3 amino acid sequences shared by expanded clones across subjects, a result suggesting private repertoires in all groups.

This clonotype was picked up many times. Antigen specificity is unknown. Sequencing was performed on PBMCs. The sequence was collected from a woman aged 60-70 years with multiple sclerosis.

DNA for the CDR3: TGTGCCAGTACCTCCGGGACAGGGACGAAGCAGTACTTC. It codes for CASTSGTGTKQYF. The chain carries TRBV27 and TRBJ2-7; 9 positions match TRBD1. Germline V gene lookup returns CDR1 MNHEY and CDR2 SMNVEV (reference sequence). Trimming took 9 bases from V and 8 from J; bases not matched to a gene: 11. CDR3 length: 13 residues.